The 27 T cell receptor beta chains below were found in one sample sequenced in a study of metastatic and nonmetastatic thyroid tumors. Each patient went into thyroid surgery without having received any treatment. TCRdb re-processed the PCR reads through MiXCR. Of some 55,000 clones listed, around 20% are singletons. Sequenced sample: blood. The receptors come from a female donor with papillary thyroid cancer or a benign thyroid nodule (not recorded which). Some clones in this sample may be carry-over from other donors' samples.

This clone was recorded many times. This sequence joins TRBV6-4 and TRBJ2-2, with D perhaps matching TRBD2 (5 bases). The CDR3 covers 15 residues. Trimming removed 2 bases from V and 4 bases from J, with 11 bases in between. The germline CDR1 and CDR2 sequences are MRHNA and SNTAGT. CDR3 sequence: CASSDTLGSTGELFF. The CDR3, as DNA: TGTGCCAGCAGTGACACACTAGGATCCACCGGGGAGCTGTTTTTT.

V gene TRBV20-1 combines with J gene TRBJ2-5; D might be TRBD2 (6 bases). This CDR3 contains 16 residues. Germline V gene lookup returns CDR1 DFQATT and CDR2 SNEGSKA (reference sequence). V was clipped by 6 bases and J by 5 bases, with 25 bases between them. CDR3 sequence: CSAMLPTRPEVETQYF. The CDR3 coding sequence is TGCAGTGCCATGCTTCCGACTAGACCGGAGGTGGAGACCCAGTACTTC.

The chain carries TRBV15 and TRBJ1-3; D is possibly TRBD1 (6 bases). This CDR3 is built from 14 residues. Trimming took off 7 bases at V and 5 bases at J, with 15 bases between the two ends. Germline lookup yields CDR1 LNHNV and CDR2 YYDKDF (reference sequence). The CDR3 loop reads CATIIPGQRNTIYF. DNA for the CDR3: TGTGCCACCATCATACCGGGACAAAGAAACACCATATATTTT.

This clone was seen repeatedly, ten times or more. The CDR3 here is CASSAAGDGSTKLFF. The CDR3 region has the DNA TGTGCCAGCAGCGCGGCGGGAGACGGCTCGACAAAACTGTTTTTT. The V call is TRBV5-5, the J call TRBJ1-4; D gene uncertain. Trimming pared 4 bases from V and 10 bases from J, leaving 20 bases between. Germline V gives CDR1 SGHKS, CDR2 YYEKEE (reference sequence). The CDR3 is 15 amino acids.

This clone was detected ten times or more. The chain's CDR3 is CASSLAGQGPYEQYF. The CDR3, as DNA: TGCGCCAGCAGCTTGGCGGGACAGGGTCCCTACGAGCAGTACTTC. The chain is built from TRBV5-1 and TRBJ2-7; 9 nucleotides agree with TRBD1. V lost 0 bases, J lost 2 bases, and 3 bases stayed unmatched. Germline V gives CDR1 SGHRS, CDR2 YFSETQ. This CDR3 has 15 amino acids.

There are many counts of this clone. The chain has TRBV4-1 and TRBJ2-7, with 11 bases identical to TRBD2. The CDR3 sequence is 17 residues long. Unmatched junction bases numbered 9, after V lost 0 bases and J lost 5 bases. CDR1 and CDR2 (germline): MGHRA, YSYEKL. The CDR3 loop is CASSQDLASGRSDEQYF. The CDR3 coding sequence is TGCGCCAGCAGCCAAGATCTGGCTAGCGGGAGGAGCGACGAGCAGTACTTC.

The table lists this clone with a count of one. An end of the junction does not agree with germline; a read error may underlie this. V and J are TRBV18 and TRBJ1-5; maybe TRBD1 (5 bases). The CDR3 is 13 residues long. Germline lookup yields CDR1 KGHSH and CDR2 LQKENI. CDR3 in amino acids: CSSSPDRNQPQHF. CDR3 nucleotide sequence: TGTTCCAGCTCACCTGACAGAAATCAGCCCCAGCATTTT.

The chain carries TRBV5-1 and TRBJ2-3; weak D call: TRBD1 (6 bases). V lost 5 bases, J lost 1 base, and 17 bases lay in between. Germline V CDR1 and CDR2: SGHRS, YFSETQ. This CDR3 comprises 16 residues. The chain's CDR3 is CASSIIQGTGTDTQYF. CDR3 DNA sequence: TGCGCCAGCAGTATAATACAGGGTACGGGCACAGATACGCAGTATTTT.

This clone was picked up a small number of times. A read error may explain this, as a much larger clone is one base away. The chain has TRBV20-1 and TRBJ2-1, with D possibly TRBD2 on 6 matching bases. This CDR3 spans 12 amino acids. The germline V gene encodes CDR1 DFQATT and CDR2 SNEGSKA (reference sequence). CDR3 sequence reads: CRSVGSYNEQFF. For the CDR3, the DNA is TGCAGATCCGTCGGGAGTTATAATGAGCAGTTCTTC.

In this sample, this clone turned up many times. V gene TRBV6-1 combines with J gene TRBJ1-1; 7 bases line up with TRBD1. Germline V lookup: CDR1 MNHNS, CDR2 SASEGT. V was pared by 7 bases and J by 4 bases, with 15 bases of the junction left unmatched. CDR3 length: 16 residues. The CDR3 bases are TGTGCCAGCAAAGGTTCTGTGAAGACAGGGCGCACTGAAGCTTTCTTT. Protein product: CASKGSVKTGRTEAFF.

In this sample, this clone turned up many times. The rearrangement links TRBV20-1 to TRBJ2-7; D is possibly TRBD1 (5 bases). The CDR3 extends over 15 amino acids. Germline V lookup: CDR1 DFQATT, CDR2 SNEGSKA (reference sequence). The V gene lost 4 bases and the J gene lost 2 bases, with 18 bases spanning the gap. CDR3 loop: CSANDRTRPPYEQYF. CDR3 sequence (DNA): TGCAGTGCTAATGACAGAACGAGACCTCCCTACGAGCAGTACTTC.

Worth noting for this clone: In this CDR3 the conserved last residue, phenylalanine or tryptophan, is missing, so a read error is likely. The CDR3 DNA reads TGTGCCAGCAGTAACTATCAGGGGGCGGGGCACAATGAGCAGTTCAGC. It yields the protein CASSNYQGAGHNEQFS. The chain employs TRBV6-4 and TRBJ2-1; 8 bases are shared with TRBD1. The junction had 11 bases not matched to a gene; V was cut back by 5 bases and J by 5 bases. The CDR3 covers 16 residues. The V gene's germline CDR1 is MRHNA and CDR2 SNTAGT.

This clone was detected many times. The V and J genes are TRBV27 and TRBJ1-5; TRBD1 agrees at 9 bases. The V gene's germline CDR1 is MNHEY and CDR2 SMNVEV (reference sequence). There are 17 residues in the CDR3. V was clipped by 5 bases and J by 4 bases; unmatched bases: 12. The CDR3 protein is CASSRRTGALSNQPQHF. DNA for the CDR3: TGTGCCAGCAGTCGACGGACAGGGGCCCTTTCTAATCAGCCCCAGCATTTT.

This clone was observed many times. The V gene is TRBV20-1, the J gene TRBJ1-6; D gene uncertain. Germline V lookup: CDR1 DFQATT, CDR2 SNEGSKA (reference sequence). This CDR3 spans 15 amino acids. V was clipped by 2 bases and J by 0 bases, with 8 bases between them. In DNA form, the CDR3 reads TGCAGTGCTAGACCCAGGTCCTCCTATAATTCACCCCTCCACTTT. Its protein is CSARPRSSYNSPLHF.

This clone has a count of ten or more. This rearrangement joins TRBV18 to TRBJ1-2; D is unclear. Germline values: CDR1 KGHSH, CDR2 LQKENI. V dropped 2 bases and J dropped 4 bases, with 8 bases sitting between them. The CDR3 is 13 amino acids. CDR3 residues: CASSPDLIYGYTF. The CDR3 region has the DNA TGTGCCAGCTCACCAGACCTGATCTATGGCTACACCTTC.

This clone came up many times. The genes are TRBV28 and TRBJ1-4, with D unresolved. This CDR3 is built from 13 residues. Germline V lookup: CDR1 MDHEN, CDR2 SYDVKM. The germline V and J ends were trimmed by 2 bases and 7 bases, with 8 bases remaining between them. CDR3 loop: CASSLISAEKLFF. The CDR3 DNA is TGTGCCAGCAGTTTAATTAGTGCTGAAAAACTGTTTTTT.

This clone was counted at least ten times. The chain combines TRBV29-1 with TRBJ1-4, with D tentatively TRBD1 (5 bases). This CDR3 has 11 residues. CDR1 and CDR2 (germline): SQVTM, ANQGSEA. Between the trimmed V and J ends, which lost 7 bases and 6 bases, there was a span of 9 bases. CDR3 bases: TGCAGCGGGGGGGGTGATGAAAAACTGTTTTTT. It yields the protein CSGGGDEKLFF.

The chain has TRBV7-3 and TRBJ1-1; 9 nucleotides match TRBD1. Per germline, CDR1 SGHTA and CDR2 FQGTGA. The length of the CDR3 is 17 residues. V dropped 5 bases and J dropped 6; count of bases not matched to a gene: 16. CDR3 sequence reads: CASSTRQGVLSGAEAFF. DNA of the CDR3: TGTGCCAGCAGCACCCGACAGGGGGTTCTGAGCGGCGCTGAAGCTTTCTTT.

The chain links TRBV2 to TRBJ1-4; no definite D call. The CDR3 covers 13 residues. Looked up from germline, CDR1 is SNHLY and CDR2 is FYNNEI. V lost 8 bases and J 8 bases, leaving 15 bases between the germline ends. As DNA, the CDR3 is TGTGCCAGCGGGGAACTAGGAAGGGAAAAACTGTTTTTT. Translated: CASGELGREKLFF.

To note about this clone: One end of the junction fails to match germline, which may point to a read error. The chain couples TRBV6-1 to TRBJ2-6; D is perhaps TRBD1 or TRBD2 (5 bases each). CDR3 length equals 16 residues. The germline gives CDR1 MNHNS, CDR2 SASEGT. DNA of the CDR3: TGTGCCAGAAGTGAAGGGGAGATATCTGGGGCCAACGTCCAGACTTTC. Encoded protein: CARSEGEISGANVQTF.

The chain is built from TRBV20-1 and TRBJ2-7, with 14 bases fitting TRBD2. In germline, CDR1 is DFQATT, CDR2 SNEGSKA (reference sequence). Germline trimming cut 7 bases from V and 9 bases from J; bases unmatched to any gene: 11. The CDR3 sequence is 14 residues long. As DNA, the CDR3 is TGCAGTGAACAAGGACTAGCGGGAGGTGGGGGGCAGTACTTC. This encodes CSEQGLAGGGGQYF.

The chain is built from TRBV20-1 and TRBJ1-2, with 7 bases that match TRBD1. In germline, CDR1 is DFQATT, CDR2 SNEGSKA (reference sequence). V lost 2 bases, J lost 4 bases, and 7 bases stayed unmatched. This CDR3 has 14 residues. The CDR3 loop reads CSARLQGRTYGYTF. Written as DNA, the CDR3 is TGCAGTGCTAGACTACAGGGGCGGACCTATGGCTACACCTTC.

This clone was found many times. V gene TRBV27 combines with J gene TRBJ1-3; D is ambiguous. This CDR3 contains 13 residues. Per the germline V gene, CDR1 is MNHEY and CDR2 is SMNVEV (reference sequence). V lost 10 bases to trimming and J lost 2 bases, with 12 bases between them. The CDR3 spells CATWEIAGNTIYF. CDR3 bases: TGTGCCACCTGGGAGATTGCTGGAAACACCATATATTTT.

This clone was observed a few times. It is likely a read error, because the conserved phenylalanine at the end of the CDR3 is missing. The chain carries TRBV6-9 and TRBJ1-2; possible D gene TRBD1, 5 bases. V gave up 5 bases and J gave up 0 bases, with 10 bases separating them. The CDR3 is 14 residues long. The germline gives CDR1 MNHGY, CDR2 SVAAGI. The chain's CDR3 is CASSAGQANYGYTI. The CDR3 region has the DNA TGTGCCAGCAGTGCTGGACAAGCTAACTATGGCTACACCATC.

A word on this clone: The germline gene is not matched at one end of the junction; a read error may be the cause. The CDR3 spells CAISKDPAGGTDTQYF. CDR3 nucleotide sequence: TGTGCCATTAGTAAGGATCCCGCAGGTGGCACAGATACGCAGTATTTT. V and J are TRBV19 and TRBJ2-3; unclear D gene. This CDR3 spans 16 amino acids. The germline V gene encodes CDR1 LNHDA and CDR2 SQIVND (reference sequence).

Remarks on this clone: Germline is not matched at one junction end, which may reflect a read error. This rearrangement joins TRBV12-3 or TRBV12-4 to TRBJ2-7; 9 nucleotides match TRBD1. The CDR3 consists of 13 residues. CDR3 in DNA: TGTGGCAGCAGTTTGGACAGGGGAGGCGAGCAGAACTTC. Amino acid sequence: CGSSLDRGGEQNF.

There are many counts of this clone. The V call is TRBV5-1, the J call TRBJ1-1; D ambiguous. From germline, CDR1 is SGHRS and CDR2 YFSETQ. The CDR3 totals 14 residues. The ends were cut back, 5 bases at V and 8 bases at J, with 19 bases in the middle. In DNA, the CDR3 is TGCGCCAGCAGGGTAAGCGACGGCGTAAGCGAAGCTTTCTTT. Encoded protein: CASRVSDGVSEAFF.